The 30 T cell receptor beta chains in this list originate from one sample, sequenced in a study of tumor-infiltrating lymphocytes in primary liver carcinoma (dated by TCRdb to 2016 to 2017). Without any cell sorting, total RNA and DNA were co-extracted from about 20-30 mg of bulk tissue using the AllPrep DNA/RNA mini kit. The sequencer was an Illumina HiSeq 2500. Using a constant-region primer and ProtoScript II reverse transcriptase, TCRbeta-specific cDNA was reverse-transcribed from about 460 ng total RNA. Three nested multiplex PCR rounds, following a slightly modified ARM-PCR procedure, were used to build the TCRbeta libraries. Each of the first two PCR rounds ran for approximately 10 cycles and used multiplex TRBV1-TRBV30 forward primers together with a Cbeta reverse primer. TCRdb applied fastp at Q25 and MiXCR to the public reads, then kept only in-frame beta chains. Records with the same CDR3 protein are collapsed into one entry carrying the most frequent genes and DNA. This sample holds 70,000 to 75,000 distinct CDR3 sequences; roughly three quarters were observed only once. About a quarter of the sample rests with the top ten.

Sequencing used liver tumor tissue from sampling region 4. What this sample's cell subset or site label stands for: tumor region T4, right-lateral pole. Receptors were obtained from a middle-aged man with primary liver carcinoma and hepatitis B virus infection.

This clonotype occurred many times. The chain is built from TRBV12-3 or TRBV12-4 and TRBJ2-5; D not resolved. The CDR3 contains 12 residues. Trimming removed 3 bases from V and 4 bases from J, with 6 bases in between. The CDR3 region has the DNA TGTGCCAGCAGTTTGAGTGGAGAGACCCAGTACTTC. The encoded protein is CASSLSGETQYF.

This clonotype was detected only once. This may be a read error, as it is one base from a much larger clone. The chain has TRBV30 and TRBJ2-1; TRBD2 agrees at 7 bases. This CDR3 contains 20 residues. The V segment lost 1 base and the J segment 1 base; nucleotides outside the gene matches: 19. Germline-derived CDR1 and CDR2 are GTSNPN and SVGIG (reference sequence). The chain's CDR3 is CAWSGPKGGSPIGSYNEQFF. The CDR3 nucleotides read TGTGCCTGGAGTGGCCCAAAGGGCGGGAGCCCGATCGGGTCCTACAATGAGCAGTTCTTC.

With regard to this clonotype: Its ends do not fully match the called genes, so a read error is possible. The chain joins TRBV11-2 to TRBJ2-1; D possibly uses TRBD1 or TRBD2 (5 bases each). The CDR3 spans 22 residues. The germline gives CDR1 SGHAT, CDR2 FQNNGV. The CDR3: CASSLSYRGPVKQVRPYNEQSF. The CDR3 nucleotides read TGTGCCAGCAGCCTCTCCTACCGGGGTCCCGTGAAACAGGTTCGCCCCTACAATGAGCAGTCCTTT.

This clonotype was counted at least ten times. The rearrangement links TRBV6-1 to TRBJ1-6; D uncertain. With 6 bases removed from V and 5 bases from J, the gap between germline ends came to 8 bases. The germline V gene encodes CDR1 MNHNS and CDR2 SASEGT. The CDR3 runs to 13 residues. Here the CDR3 reads CASRTADNSPLHF. The CDR3 DNA sequence: TGTGCCAGCAGGACCGCCGATAATTCACCCCTCCACTTT.

This clonotype was seen once. Because it lacks the conserved phenylalanine or tryptophan at the end, this CDR3 is likely a read error. V usage is TRBV11-2 and J usage is TRBJ2-7; no clear D. Looked up from germline, CDR1 is SGHAT and CDR2 is FQNNGV. This CDR3 region has 14 residues. Deletions cut 9 bases from V and 3 bases from J, with 18 bases between. The CDR3 DNA sequence: TGTGCCAGTAGCCTAACCGACGGAGTCTACGAGCAGTACTTA. Protein sequence: CASSLTDGVYEQYL.

The V and J genes are TRBV11-2 and TRBJ1-3; D call uncertain. Between the trimmed V and J ends, which lost 9 bases and 4 bases, there was a span of 16 bases. CDR1 is SGHAT and CDR2 is FQNNGV in the germline V gene. This CDR3 is 14 amino acids long. CDR3 protein: CARGPSTGGNTIYF. The CDR3 coding sequence is TGTGCCAGGGGCCCCTCGACGGGAGGAAACACCATATATTTT.

This clonotype was counted many times. V gene TRBV4-2 combines with J gene TRBJ2-7; weak D call: TRBD2 (6 bases). The V and J ends lost 0 bases and 2 bases respectively, with 11 bases between them. CDR3 length equals 15 residues. Per the germline V gene, CDR1 is LGHNA and CDR2 is YNFKEQ. CDR3 sequence reads: CASSQDLGSTYEQYF. CDR3 nucleotide sequence: TGTGCCAGCAGCCAAGATCTCGGGAGTACCTACGAGCAGTACTTC.

As concerns this clonotype: One end of the junction varies from germline; a read error may be responsible. The V and J genes are TRBV6-5 and TRBJ2-3; 9 bases fit TRBD1. The CDR3 consists of 14 residues. The germline gives CDR1 MNHEY, CDR2 SVGAGI. CDR3 coding DNA: TGTGTCAGCAGTTCGGACAGGGGTACTGATACGCAATATTTT. It yields the protein CVSSSDRGTDTQYF.

This clonotype occurred many times. CDR3 sequence reads: CAINGLAGGGEQFF. DNA for the CDR3: TGTGCCATCAACGGACTAGCGGGAGGAGGAGAGCAGTTCTTC. The J gene is TRBJ2-1, the V gene TRBV10-3, with TRBD2 identical over 14 bases. J gave up 10 bases and V 7 bases, and 6 bases lay outside the gene matches. Looked up from germline, CDR1 is ENHRY and CDR2 is SYGVKD. The CDR3 sequence is 14 residues long.

The chain couples TRBV4-2 to TRBJ2-4; TRBD2 matches at 8 bases. The CDR3 has 18 residues. The junction had 11 bases not matched to a gene; V was cut back by 4 bases and J by 0 bases. From germline, CDR1 is LGHNA and CDR2 YNFKEQ. The CDR3 protein is CASSPPLLAGIAKNIQYF. As DNA, the CDR3 is TGTGCCAGCAGCCCGCCCCTGCTAGCGGGTATAGCCAAAAACATTCAGTACTTC.

With regard to this clonotype: Lacking the conserved final phenylalanine or tryptophan, this CDR3 likely reflects a read error. Because the CDR3's place on the DNA is in doubt, the DNA is left out and the CDR3 is given as listed by TCRdb. The chain links TRBV11-2 to TRBJ2-1. The CDR3 totals 12 residues, both ends included. Germline CDR1 and CDR2: SGHAT and FQNNGV. The CDR3 here is CTSSPEYNEQSI.

Concerning this clonotype: Relative to the germline gene, one junction end is altered; a read error may explain this. The V gene is TRBV11-2, the J gene TRBJ2-2; D not resolved. The CDR3 runs to 12 residues. The germline V gene has CDR1 SGHAT and CDR2 FQNNGV. CDR3 coding DNA: TGTGCCAATAGCACAAACACCGAGGAGCTGTTTTTT. Protein product: CANSTNTEELFF.

The rearrangement uses TRBV11-2 and TRBJ2-7; the match to TRBD2 covers 8 bases. The CDR3 sequence is 15 residues long. Germline-derived CDR1 and CDR2 are SGHAT and FQNNGV. The CDR3 sequence is CSGSFPGLGILEQYF. In DNA form, the CDR3 reads TGTTCCGGCAGCTTCCCGGGACTAGGGATCCTCGAGCAGTACTTC.

There are a few counts of this clonotype. This may arise from a read error, as a much more abundant clone is one base away. The chain uses TRBV6-6 and TRBJ2-2; 9 nucleotides align to TRBD2. Germline values: CDR1 MNHNY, CDR2 SVGAGI (reference sequence). Germline trimming cut 5 bases from V and 4 bases from J; bases unmatched to any gene: 8. This CDR3 comprises 16 residues. CDR3 in amino acids: CASSPLAGESTGELFF. The CDR3 nucleotides read TGTGCCAGCAGTCCACTAGCGGGTGAAAGCACCGGGGAGCTGTTTTTT.

With respect to this clonotype: No conserved phenylalanine or tryptophan ends this CDR3, so it is likely a read error. This chain joins TRBV29-1 and TRBJ2-1; no clear D gene. V shed 5 bases and J shed 9 bases, with 11 bases lying between them. This CDR3 is built from 11 residues. Germline-derived CDR1 and CDR2 are SQVTM and ANQGSEA. DNA of the CDR3: TGCAGCGTTCACCAGGTCAGTGAGCAGTTCTCC. This codes for CSVHQVSEQFS.

This clonotype was recorded many times. The chain combines TRBV6-6 with TRBJ1-6; weak D call: TRBD1 (6 bases). This CDR3 contains 16 residues. Germline lookup yields CDR1 MNHNY and CDR2 SVGAGI (reference sequence). Trimming took off 2 bases at V and 10 bases at J, with 18 bases between the two ends. DNA for the CDR3: TGTGCCAGCAGTTACCGTTCAGGGGTGAGAGGATCACCCCTCCACTTT. As protein: CASSYRSGVRGSPLHF.

This clonotype was seen more than once but under ten times. A much larger clone sits a single nucleotide away, making a read error possible. The V and J genes are TRBV28 and TRBJ2-3; no clear D gene. The CDR3 is 15 residues long. CDR1 is MDHEN, CDR2 SYDVKM, per germline. The CDR3, as DNA: TGTGCCTGCAGTTTATCGATAGACATCACAGATACGCAGTATTTT. Translation gives CACSLSIDITDTQYF.

V is TRBV28 and J is TRBJ1-2, with D possibly matching TRBD1 (6 bases). The CDR3 is 13 residues long. Germline V lookup: CDR1 MDHEN, CDR2 SYDVKM. V lost 6 bases, J lost 9 bases, and 17 bases lay in between. The CDR3 here is CASRVQGIGSYTF. The CDR3 region has the DNA TGTGCCAGCAGGGTCCAGGGGATCGGTAGCTACACCTTC.

J is TRBJ2-7 and V is TRBV2; D is unresolved. The length of the CDR3 is 14 residues. Germline V gives CDR1 SNHLY, CDR2 FYNNEI. Trimming removed 2 bases from V and 2 bases from J, with 10 bases in between. CDR3 nucleotide sequence: TGTGCCAGCAGTGAATTCAGAGGCCCCTACGAGCAGTACTTC. Translating gives CASSEFRGPYEQYF.

This clonotype was seen more than once but under ten times. The V call is TRBV19, the J call TRBJ2-6, with D perhaps matching TRBD1 (5 bases). Germline V CDR1 and CDR2: LNHDA, SQIVND (reference sequence). The CDR3 runs to 16 residues. Trimming took 7 bases from V and 1 from J, leaving 14 bases between them. The CDR3 nucleotides read TGTGCCAGTAATGCCAGGACAATGTCTGGGGCCAACGTCCTGACTTTC. This encodes CASNARTMSGANVLTF.

In the case of this clonotype: Since the CDR3 does not end with the conserved phenylalanine or tryptophan, this likely comes from a read error. The chain links TRBV6-5 to TRBJ2-2, with D unresolved. Germline assignment: CDR1 MNHEY and CDR2 SVGAGI. CDR3 size: 12 residues. DNA for the CDR3: TGCGCCAGCAGTTACCTCGCCGGGGAGCTGTTTTTA. Encoded protein: CASSYLAGELFL.

The sample holds many counts of this clonotype. This chain links TRBV12-3 or TRBV12-4 with TRBJ2-7; 7 bases are shared with TRBD1. The CDR3 has 14 residues. Trimming at V came to 7 bases and at J to 6 bases, leaving 12 bases not matched to a gene. The CDR3 bases are TGTGCCAGCACCTCGACAGGGTCAGGGTTCGAGCAGTACTTC. Its translation is CASTSTGSGFEQYF.

This clonotype was seen repeatedly, ten times or more. The chain has TRBV7-9 and TRBJ2-7; D gene ambiguous. The CDR3 spans 12 residues. The germline CDR1 and CDR2 sequences are SEHNR and FQNEAQ (reference sequence). Trimming took off 5 bases at V and 12 bases at J, with 17 bases between the two ends. CDR3 in DNA: TGTGCCAGCAGCCCTCAATACTACGAGTTGTACTTC. Its translation: CASSPQYYELYF. The full variable domain, its missing parts supplied by reference TRBV7-9 and TRBJ2-7, is DTGVSQNPRHKITKRGQNVTFRCDPISEHNRLYWYRQTLGQGPEFLTYFQNEAQLEKSRLLSDRFSAERPKGSFSTLEIQRTEQGDSAMYLCASSPQYYELYFGPGTRLTVT.

With regard to this clonotype: This CDR3 is missing its conserved last phenylalanine or tryptophan, likely due to a read error. The chain is built from TRBV12-3 or TRBV12-4 and TRBJ1-4; 10 bases agree with TRBD1. The length of the CDR3 is 14 residues. This CDR3 reads CGSSGQGGREKLFI. CDR3 nucleotides: TGTGGCAGCAGCGGACAGGGGGGACGGGAAAAACTGTTTATT.

As concerns this clonotype: At one of its ends the junction is not consistent with the germline gene, which may arise from a read error. The chain joins TRBV6-1 to TRBJ1-1; tentatively, D is TRBD1 (6 bases). Germline CDR1 is MNHNS and CDR2 is SASEGT. The CDR3 spans 13 residues. Here the CDR3 reads CASNVQGGAEALF. The CDR3 nucleotides read TGTGCCAGCAATGTACAGGGAGGAGCTGAAGCTTTATTT.

The chain employs TRBV2 and TRBJ2-7; possible D gene TRBD1, 5 bases. Between the trimmed V and J ends, which lost 6 bases and 3 bases, there was a span of 9 bases. The CDR3 length is 12 residues. In germline, CDR1 is SNHLY, CDR2 FYNNEI. The CDR3: CASRSGFYEQYF. The CDR3 nucleotides are TGTGCCAGCAGGTCAGGGTTCTACGAGCAGTACTTC.

In regard to this clonotype: This may be a read error, as it is one base from a much larger clone. This chain links TRBV5-1 with TRBJ2-5, with D possibly TRBD1 on 6 matching bases. Trimming removed 0 bases at V and 5 bases at J, with 8 bases between. The CDR3 has 13 amino acids. CDR1 SGHRS and CDR2 YFSETQ come from the germline V gene. The CDR3 loop reads CASSLAGDETQYF. The CDR3 bases are TGCGCCAGCAGCTTGGCAGGGGATGAGACCCAGTACTTC.

Comments on this clonotype: This may stem from a read error, because a much larger clone lies one nucleotide away. The rearrangement uses TRBV5-1 and TRBJ2-3; 10 nucleotides match TRBD2. The length of the CDR3 is 16 residues. Germline CDR1 reads SGHRS; CDR2 reads YFSETQ. Losses at the gene ends were 7 bases for V and 2 bases for J; bases not matched to a gene: 10. CDR3 nucleotides: TGCGCCAGCTGCTCCCGACTAGCGGGCATCACAGATACGCAGTATTTT. Its protein product is CASCSRLAGITDTQYF. Looking up the rest from reference TRBV5-1 and TRBJ2-3 gives the full variable domain: KAGVTQTPRYLIKTRGQQVTLSCSPISGHRSVSWYQQTPGQGLQFLFEYFSETQRNKGNFPGRFSGRQFSNSRSEMNVSTLELGDSALYLCASCSRLAGITDTQYFGPGTRLTVL.

This clonotype was counted between two and nine times. The chain is built from TRBV11-1 and TRBJ2-3; TRBD2 aligns across 11 bases. Germline loops: CDR1 SGHAT, CDR2 FQDESV (reference sequence). Germline trimming cut 9 bases from V and 0 bases from J; bases unmatched to any gene: 5. The CDR3 has 15 amino acids. The CDR3 sequence: CASKGLAVSTDTQYF. CDR3 bases: TGTGCCAGTAAGGGACTAGCGGTTAGCACAGATACGCAGTATTTT.

This clonotype came up a few times. The gene calls are TRBV19 and TRBJ2-1, with D uncertain. Trimming pared 4 bases from V and 1 base from J, leaving 8 bases between. Per the germline V gene, CDR1 is LNHDA and CDR2 is SQIVND (reference sequence). CDR3 length equals 14 residues. The CDR3 nucleotides are TGTGCCAGTAGTAGTGGCGGTTCCTACAATGAGCAGTTCTTC. It yields the protein CASSSGGSYNEQFF.